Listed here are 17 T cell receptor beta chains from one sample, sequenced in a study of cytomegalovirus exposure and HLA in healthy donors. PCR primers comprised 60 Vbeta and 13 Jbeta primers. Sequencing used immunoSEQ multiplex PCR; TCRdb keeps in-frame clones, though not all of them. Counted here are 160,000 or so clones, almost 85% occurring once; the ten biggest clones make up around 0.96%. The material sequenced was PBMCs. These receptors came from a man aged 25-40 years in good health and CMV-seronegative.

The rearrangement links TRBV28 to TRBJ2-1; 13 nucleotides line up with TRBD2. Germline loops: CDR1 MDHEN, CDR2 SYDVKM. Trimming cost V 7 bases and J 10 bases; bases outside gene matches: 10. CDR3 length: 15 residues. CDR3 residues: CASTIGTSGAAEQFF. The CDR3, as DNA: TGTGCCAGCACTATCGGGACTAGCGGGGCGGCCGAGCAGTTCTTC.

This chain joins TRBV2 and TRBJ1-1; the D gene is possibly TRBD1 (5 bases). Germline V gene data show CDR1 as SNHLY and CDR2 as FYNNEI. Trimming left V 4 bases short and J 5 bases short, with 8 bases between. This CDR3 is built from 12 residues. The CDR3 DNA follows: TGTGCCAGCAGTGTACACAGGACTGAAGCTTTCTTT. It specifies CASSVHRTEAFF.

The chain's CDR3 is CASRGQGYTGELFF. DNA of the CDR3: TGTGCCAGCAGGGGACAGGGTTATACCGGGGAGCTGTTTTTT. The genes are TRBV6-1 and TRBJ2-2; 9 nucleotides line up with TRBD1. The CDR3 length is 14 residues. Trimming removed 6 bases from V and 5 bases from J; junction bases left unmatched: 4. The germline CDR1 and CDR2 sequences are MNHNS and SASEGT.

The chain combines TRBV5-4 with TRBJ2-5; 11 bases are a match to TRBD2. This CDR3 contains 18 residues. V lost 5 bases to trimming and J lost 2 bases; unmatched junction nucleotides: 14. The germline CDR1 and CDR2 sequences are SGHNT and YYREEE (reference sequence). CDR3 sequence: CASRVGPSGGPRQETQYF. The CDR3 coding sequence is TGTGCCAGCAGAGTGGGGCCTAGCGGGGGGCCCCGACAAGAGACCCAGTACTTC.

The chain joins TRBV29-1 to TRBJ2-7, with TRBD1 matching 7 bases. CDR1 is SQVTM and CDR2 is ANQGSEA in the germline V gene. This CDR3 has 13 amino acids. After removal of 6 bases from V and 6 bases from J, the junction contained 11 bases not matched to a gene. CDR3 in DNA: TGCAGCGTAGCCGGGACAGTGATTTCCGAGCAGTACTTC. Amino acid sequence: CSVAGTVISEQYF.

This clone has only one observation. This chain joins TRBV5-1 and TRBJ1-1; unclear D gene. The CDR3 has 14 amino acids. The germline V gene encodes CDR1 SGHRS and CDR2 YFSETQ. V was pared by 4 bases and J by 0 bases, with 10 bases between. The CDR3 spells CASSPQTVNTEAFF. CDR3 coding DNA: TGCGCCAGCAGCCCACAAACAGTGAACACTGAAGCTTTCTTT.

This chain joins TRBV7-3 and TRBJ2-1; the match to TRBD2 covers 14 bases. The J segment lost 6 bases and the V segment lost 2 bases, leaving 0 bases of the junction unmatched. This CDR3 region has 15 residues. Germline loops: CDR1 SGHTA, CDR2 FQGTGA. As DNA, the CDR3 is TGTGCCAGCAGCTTAGGGACTAGCGGGAGCAATGAGCAGTTCTTC. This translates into CASSLGTSGSNEQFF.

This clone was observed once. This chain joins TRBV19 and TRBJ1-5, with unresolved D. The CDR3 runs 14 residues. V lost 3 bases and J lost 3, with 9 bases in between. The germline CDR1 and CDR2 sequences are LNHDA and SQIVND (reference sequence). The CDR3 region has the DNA TGTGCCAGTAGTATTTCCCCAGACAATCAGCCCCAGCATTTT. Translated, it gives CASSISPDNQPQHF. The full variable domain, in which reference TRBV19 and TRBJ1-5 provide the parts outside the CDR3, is DGGITQSPKYLFRKEGQNVTLSCEQNLNHDAMYWYRQDPGQGLRLIYYSQIVNDFQKGDIAEGYSVSREKKESFPLTVTSAQKNPTAFYLCASSISPDNQPQHFGDGTRLSIL.

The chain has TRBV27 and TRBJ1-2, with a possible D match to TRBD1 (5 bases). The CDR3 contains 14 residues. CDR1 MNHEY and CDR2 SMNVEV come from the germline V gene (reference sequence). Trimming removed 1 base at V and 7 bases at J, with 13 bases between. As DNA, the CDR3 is TGTGCCAGCAGTTTATGGGGCAGGGAGGGTGGCTACACCTTC. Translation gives CASSLWGREGGYTF.

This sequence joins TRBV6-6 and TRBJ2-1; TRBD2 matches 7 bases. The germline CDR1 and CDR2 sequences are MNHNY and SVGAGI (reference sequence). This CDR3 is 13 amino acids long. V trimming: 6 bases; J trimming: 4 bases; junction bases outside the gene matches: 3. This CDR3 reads CASSRGVYNEQFF. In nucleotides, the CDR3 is TGTGCCAGCAGCCGGGGGGTGTACAATGAGCAGTTCTTC.

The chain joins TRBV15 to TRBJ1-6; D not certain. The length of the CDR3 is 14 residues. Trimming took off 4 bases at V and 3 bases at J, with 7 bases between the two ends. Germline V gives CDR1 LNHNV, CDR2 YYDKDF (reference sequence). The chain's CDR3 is CATSITNYNSPLHF. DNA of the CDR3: TGTGCCACCAGCATAACAAACTATAATTCACCCCTCCACTTT.

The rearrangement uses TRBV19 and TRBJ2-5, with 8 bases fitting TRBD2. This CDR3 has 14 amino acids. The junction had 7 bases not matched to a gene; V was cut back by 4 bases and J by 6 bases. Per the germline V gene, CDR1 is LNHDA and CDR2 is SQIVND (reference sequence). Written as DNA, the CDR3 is TGTGCCAGTAGTAGCGGGGGGCCCCTTAAGACCCAGTACTTC. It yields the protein CASSSGGPLKTQYF.

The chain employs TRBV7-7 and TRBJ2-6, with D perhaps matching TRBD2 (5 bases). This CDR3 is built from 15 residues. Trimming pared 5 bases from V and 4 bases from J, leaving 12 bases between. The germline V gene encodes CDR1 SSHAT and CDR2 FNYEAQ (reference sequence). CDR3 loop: CASSPGGSGANVLTF. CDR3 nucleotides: TGTGCCAGCAGCCCCGGAGGCTCGGGGGCCAACGTCCTGACTTTC.

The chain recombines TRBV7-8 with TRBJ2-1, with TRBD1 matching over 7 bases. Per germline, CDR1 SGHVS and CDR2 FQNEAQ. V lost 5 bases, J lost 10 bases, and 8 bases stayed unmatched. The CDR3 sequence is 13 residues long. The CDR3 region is CASSPGQHGEQFF. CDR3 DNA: TGTGCCAGCAGCCCGGGACAGCATGGCGAGCAGTTCTTC.

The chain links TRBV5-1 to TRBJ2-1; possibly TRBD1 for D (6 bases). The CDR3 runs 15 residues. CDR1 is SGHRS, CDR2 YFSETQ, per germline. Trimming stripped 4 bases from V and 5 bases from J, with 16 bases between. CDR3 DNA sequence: TGCGCCAGCAGCCCACAGGGTAGCTGGGACAATGAGCAGTTCTTC. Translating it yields CASSPQGSWDNEQFF. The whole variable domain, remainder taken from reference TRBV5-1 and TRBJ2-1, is KAGVTQTPRYLIKTRGQQVTLSCSPISGHRSVSWYQQTPGQGLQFLFEYFSETQRNKGNFPGRFSGRQFSNSRSEMNVSTLELGDSALYLCASSPQGSWDNEQFFGPGTRLTVL.

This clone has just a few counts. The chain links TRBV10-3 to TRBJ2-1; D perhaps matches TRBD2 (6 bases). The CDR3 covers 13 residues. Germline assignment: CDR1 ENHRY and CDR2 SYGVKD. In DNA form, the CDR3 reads TGTGCTAGCACCGGGAGCTCCTACAATGAGCAGTTCTTC. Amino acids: CASTGSSYNEQFF.

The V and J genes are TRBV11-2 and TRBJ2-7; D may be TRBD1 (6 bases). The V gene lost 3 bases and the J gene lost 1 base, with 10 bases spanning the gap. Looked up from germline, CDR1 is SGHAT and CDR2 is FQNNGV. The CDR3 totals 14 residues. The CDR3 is CASSFWTASYEQYF. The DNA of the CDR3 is TGTGCCAGCAGCTTCTGGACAGCTTCCTACGAGCAGTACTTC.